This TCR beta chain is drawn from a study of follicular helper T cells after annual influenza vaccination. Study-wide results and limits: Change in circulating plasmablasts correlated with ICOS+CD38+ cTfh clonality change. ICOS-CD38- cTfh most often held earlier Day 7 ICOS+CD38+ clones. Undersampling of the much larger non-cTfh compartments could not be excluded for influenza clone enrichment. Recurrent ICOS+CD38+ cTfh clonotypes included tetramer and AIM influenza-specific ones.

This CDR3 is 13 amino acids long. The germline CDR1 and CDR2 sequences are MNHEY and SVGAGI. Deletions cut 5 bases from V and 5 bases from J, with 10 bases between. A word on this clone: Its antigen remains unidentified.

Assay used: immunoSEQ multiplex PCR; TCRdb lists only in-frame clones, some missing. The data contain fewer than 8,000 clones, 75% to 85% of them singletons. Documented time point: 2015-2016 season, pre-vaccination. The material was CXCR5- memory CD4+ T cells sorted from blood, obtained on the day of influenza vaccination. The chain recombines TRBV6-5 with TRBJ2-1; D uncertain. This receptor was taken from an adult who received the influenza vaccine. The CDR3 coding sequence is TGTGCCAGCAGTACGCGCCGTCACAATGAGCAGTTCTTC. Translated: CASSTRRHNEQFF.